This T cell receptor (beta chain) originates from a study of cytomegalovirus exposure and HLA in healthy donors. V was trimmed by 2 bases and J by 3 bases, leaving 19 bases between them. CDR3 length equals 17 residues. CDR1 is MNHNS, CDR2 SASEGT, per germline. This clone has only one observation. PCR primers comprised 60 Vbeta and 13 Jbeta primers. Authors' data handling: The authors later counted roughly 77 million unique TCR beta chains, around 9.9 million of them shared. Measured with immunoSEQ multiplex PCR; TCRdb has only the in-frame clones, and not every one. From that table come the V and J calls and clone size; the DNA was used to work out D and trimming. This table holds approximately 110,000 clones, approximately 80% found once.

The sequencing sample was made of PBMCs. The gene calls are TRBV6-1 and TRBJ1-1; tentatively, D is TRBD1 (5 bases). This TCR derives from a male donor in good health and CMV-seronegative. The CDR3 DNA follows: TGTGCCAGCAGTGAAAGTCCCGCCCGGCAGGGTTACACTGAAGCTTTCTTT. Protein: CASSESPARQGYTEAFF.